The present TCR beta chain was sequenced within a study of T-cell memory formation after mild COVID-19. The CDR3 is made up of 14 amino acids. Trimming removed 1 base from V and 6 bases from J; junction bases left unmatched: 3. CDR1 LGHNA and CDR2 YSLEER come from the germline V gene. TCRdb reprocessed the 5' RACE reads with MiXCR, giving one entry per CDR3 protein. The table shows under 350,000 distinct CDR3 sequences, with around 15% occurring only once. The table lists this clonotype with a few counts. The chain is built from TRBV4-3 and TRBJ1-2; TRBD1 agrees at 9 bases. The clonotype comes from a young man who had mild COVID-19 (a few samples of this study predate the infection). Cell type and time point are not known. Sequencing was carried out using PBMCs or a T cell subset sorted from them (not recorded which). Here the CDR3 DNA reads TGCGCCAGCAGCCAAGCACAGGGGGCGGATGGCTACACCTTC. This translates into CASSQAQGADGYTF.